The 27 T cell receptor beta chains below were found in one sample sequenced in a study of cytomegalovirus exposure and HLA in healthy donors (TCRdb year 2017). The library was produced with the immunoSEQ multiplex PCR assay. The multiplex PCR relied on a mix of 60 forward primers for TCR Vbeta segments and 13 reverse primers for TCR Jbeta segments. TCRdb carries this immuneACCESS record with in-frame sequences only. Its versions omit some clonotypes, under half of them owing to an unresolved V gene in the studies checked, with the rest unexplained. Present in this sample are approximately 170,000 clones, roughly 80% of which were seen just once. About 0.77% of the sample comes from the top ten. Sequencing used PBMCs. The receptor set was obtained from a woman aged 18-35 years in good health and CMV-seronegative.

The chain recombines TRBV6-8 with TRBJ1-4; D perhaps matches TRBD1 (6 bases). Germline V gives CDR1 MNHGY, CDR2 SAAAGT. The CDR3 has 18 residues. V gave up 1 base and J gave up 8 bases, with 23 bases separating them. The CDR3 DNA sequence: TGTGCCAGCAGTTACTATGAGGGGGAAACCTGGGCCTACGAAAAACTGTTTTTT. Translated: CASSYYEGETWAYEKLFF.

The gene calls are TRBV7-9 and TRBJ1-1; TRBD1 matches 8 bases. Germline loops: CDR1 SEHNR, CDR2 FQNEAQ (reference sequence). There are 13 residues in the CDR3. Germline trimming cut 2 bases from V and 4 bases from J; bases unmatched to any gene: 0. The CDR3 nucleotides are TGTGCCAGCAGCTTAACAGGGGGCACTGAAGCTTTCTTT. This encodes CASSLTGGTEAFF.

This clone has only one observation. The chain joins TRBV7-2 to TRBJ1-1; maybe TRBD1 (5 bases). Trimming left V 6 bases short and J 4 bases short, with 12 bases between. Germline CDR1 is SGHTA and CDR2 is FQGNSA. The CDR3 runs 13 residues. The CDR3 protein is CASRVVGGTEAFF. The CDR3 DNA reads TGTGCCAGCAGAGTGGTGGGGGGCACTGAAGCTTTCTTT. The full variable domain, its missing parts supplied by reference TRBV7-2 and TRBJ1-1, is GAGVSQSPSNKVTEKGKDVELRCDPISGHTALYWYRQSLGQGLEFLIYFQGNSAPDKSGLPSDRFSAERTGGSVSTLTIQRTQQEDSAVYLCASRVVGGTEAFFGQGTRLTVV.

The chain combines TRBV9 with TRBJ2-3; 7 nucleotides align to TRBD1. This CDR3 spans 16 amino acids. V gave up 1 base and J gave up 0 bases; unmatched junction bases: 5. Germline V gene lookup returns CDR1 SGDLS and CDR2 YYNGEE. Here the CDR3 DNA reads TGTGCCAGCAGCGTAACAGGGGAGCCTAGCACAGATACGCAGTATTTT. This codes for CASSVTGEPSTDTQYF.

The chain links TRBV19 to TRBJ2-5, with TRBD2 as a possible D gene (6 bases). The CDR3 contains 14 residues. The V gene lost 1 base and the J gene lost 4 bases, with 10 bases spanning the gap. Germline V gene data show CDR1 as LNHDA and CDR2 as SQIVND (reference sequence). The DNA for the CDR3 is TGTGCCAGTAGTATAGGGGGGGAGGCAGAGACCCAGTACTTC. It specifies CASSIGGEAETQYF.

This rearrangement joins TRBV18 to TRBJ2-1, with D possibly TRBD2 on 6 matching bases. Germline loops: CDR1 KGHSH, CDR2 LQKENI. V was trimmed by 1 base and J by 4 bases, leaving 14 bases between them. The CDR3 is 16 amino acids. For the CDR3, the DNA is TGTGCCAGCTCACCACGGGCGGGAAGGTTTTACAATGAGCAGTTCTTC. Protein: CASSPRAGRFYNEQFF.

This sequence joins TRBV11-3 and TRBJ2-5, with 13 bases aligning to TRBD2. The J call is in doubt because the DNA end fits TRBJ2-7 better. The germline V gene has CDR1 SGHNT and CDR2 YENEEA. The length of the CDR3 is 15 residues. The CDR3 sequence: CASSFRTSGSSEQYF. CDR3 in DNA: TGTGCCAGCAGCTTTCGGACTAGCGGGAGCTCCGAGCAGTACTTC.

This clone was picked up a small number of times. The rearrangement links TRBV5-1 to TRBJ1-2, with 10 nucleotides matching TRBD1. The CDR3 length is 17 residues. CDR1 and CDR2 (germline): SGHRS, YFSETQ. V was clipped by 4 bases and J by 4 bases; unmatched bases: 13. CDR3 protein: CASSGETGGPALYGYTF. CDR3 coding DNA: TGCGCCAGCAGCGGGGAGACAGGGGGCCCCGCTCTCTATGGCTACACCTTC.

CDR3 coding DNA: TGTGCCTGGGCCCCACCGGGGTCGGTCTTTGGGGCCAACGTCCTGACTTTC. Amino acids: CAWAPPGSVFGANVLTF. The chain employs TRBV30 and TRBJ2-6, with D maybe TRBD2 (5 bases). Germline loops: CDR1 GTSNPN, CDR2 SVGIG (reference sequence). This CDR3 spans 17 amino acids. V gave up 5 bases and J gave up 3 bases, with 20 bases separating them. Full variable domain (outside the CDR3, taken from reference TRBV30 and TRBJ2-6): SQTIHQWPATLVQPVGSPLSLECTVEGTSNPNLYWYRQAAGRGLQLLFYSVGIGQISSEVPQNLSASRPQDRQFILSSKKLLLSDSGFYLCAWAPPGSVFGANVLTFGAGSRLTVL.

The chain has TRBV4-1 and TRBJ2-5; D is possibly TRBD2 (6 bases). Trimming left V 1 base short and J 3 bases short, with 21 bases between. The CDR3 is 18 residues long. Germline lookup yields CDR1 MGHRA and CDR2 YSYEKL. In nucleotides, the CDR3 is TGCGCCAGCAGCCAAGGAGGGAGGAGTATGGGTTCAAAAGAGACCCAGTACTTC. Encoded protein: CASSQGGRSMGSKETQYF.

The gene calls are TRBV28 and TRBJ2-7; D remains ambiguous. In germline, CDR1 is MDHEN, CDR2 SYDVKM. The V end lost 3 bases, the J end lost 7 bases, and 16 bases lay between the germline ends. The CDR3 is made up of 14 amino acids. The CDR3 coding sequence is TGTGCCAGCAGTTTTAGAGGAGTTTCGGTGGAGCAGTACTTC. Amino acid sequence: CASSFRGVSVEQYF. The variable domain in full, completed from reference TRBV28 and TRBJ2-7, reads DVKVTQSSRYLVKRTGEKVFLECVQDMDHENMFWYRQDPGLGLRLIYFSYDVKMKEKGDIPEGYSVSREKKERFSLILESASTNQTSMYLCASSFRGVSVEQYFGPGTRLTVT.

V usage is TRBV7-9 and J usage is TRBJ1-2; 9 bases match TRBD1. Germline V gene lookup returns CDR1 SEHNR and CDR2 FQNEAQ (reference sequence). Unmatched junction bases numbered 17, after V lost 6 bases and J lost 6 bases. This CDR3 is 17 amino acids long. In DNA, the CDR3 is TGTGCCAGCAGTTCCGGGACAGGGATAGTTTTTTTAGATGGCTACACCTTC. Translated, it gives CASSSGTGIVFLDGYTF. Based on the CDR3 plus reference TRBV7-9 and TRBJ1-2, the full variable domain is DTGVSQNPRHKITKRGQNVTFRCDPISEHNRLYWYRQTLGQGPEFLTYFQNEAQLEKSRLLSDRFSAERPKGSFSTLEIQRTEQGDSAMYLCASSSGTGIVFLDGYTFGSGTRLTVV.

This clone was counted between two and nine times. The rearrangement uses TRBV11-2 and TRBJ1-1, with D possibly matching TRBD1 (5 bases). The V gene's germline CDR1 is SGHAT and CDR2 FQNNGV. There are 16 residues in the CDR3. The V gene lost 5 bases and the J gene lost 8 bases, with 24 bases spanning the gap. As DNA, the CDR3 is TGTGCCAGCAGCAAGACAGCCTCCGGCCAGGCATTCGAAGCTTTCTTT. Protein sequence: CASSKTASGQAFEAFF.

This chain links TRBV5-8 with TRBJ2-3; 15 positions match TRBD2. The V and J ends lost 4 bases and 6 bases, in that order; junction bases with no gene match: 6. In germline, CDR1 is SGHTS, CDR2 YDEGEE. This CDR3 has 16 amino acids. CDR3 in amino acids: CASSPGLAGGDDTQYF. For the CDR3, the DNA is TGTGCCAGCAGCCCGGGACTAGCGGGAGGTGATGATACGCAGTATTTT.

The chain couples TRBV29-1 to TRBJ1-1; D remains ambiguous. CDR1 and CDR2 from the germline V gene are SQVTM and ANQGSEA. The CDR3 runs 15 residues. Trimming pared 6 bases from V and 0 bases from J, leaving 17 bases between. In nucleotides, the CDR3 is TGCAGCGTCGTCGTGGCAGGTCATATGAACACTGAAGCTTTCTTT. Protein sequence: CSVVVAGHMNTEAFF.

The chain recombines TRBV9 with TRBJ1-1; 7 bases are shared with TRBD1. The V segment lost 4 bases and the J segment 1 base; nucleotides outside the gene matches: 7. This CDR3 is built from 15 residues. The germline gives CDR1 SGDLS, CDR2 YYNGEE. CDR3 coding DNA: TGTGCCAGCAGCAGGGACAGCCAAGGGAACACTGAAGCTTTCTTT. Translated, it gives CASSRDSQGNTEAFF.

The J gene is TRBJ2-7, the V gene TRBV27; tentatively, D is TRBD2 (6 bases). The V gene's germline CDR1 is MNHEY and CDR2 SMNVEV (reference sequence). The CDR3 sequence is 16 residues long. The V end lost 7 bases, the J end lost 4 bases, and 23 bases lay between the germline ends. CDR3 bases: TGTGCCAGCACCCCCGGGGGAGCCCCTCGGAGGTACGAGCAGTACTTC. It encodes CASTPGGAPRRYEQYF.

The CDR3 bases are TGTGCCAGCAGCTCGGACAGGGACGATGAGCAGTTCTTC. Amino acids: CASSSDRDDEQFF. V and J are TRBV5-5 and TRBJ2-1, with 8 bases identical to TRBD1. In germline, CDR1 is SGHKS, CDR2 YYEKEE (reference sequence). The CDR3 contains 13 residues. The junction had 4 bases not matched to a gene; V was cut back by 3 bases and J by 8 bases.

The chain has TRBV6-5 and TRBJ2-7, with 8 bases aligning to TRBD1. Trimming removed 5 bases from V and 3 bases from J; junction bases left unmatched: 9. The V gene's germline CDR1 is MNHEY and CDR2 SVGAGI. This CDR3 has 15 residues. The CDR3 nucleotides read TGTGCCAGCAGTCGACCAAGTGGACAGGGCTACGAGCAGTACTTC. It yields the protein CASSRPSGQGYEQYF.

The V and J genes are TRBV5-1 and TRBJ2-3; D is unresolved. The CDR3 has 15 amino acids. The V end lost 1 base, the J end lost 1 base, and 10 bases lay between the germline ends. The germline gives CDR1 SGHRS, CDR2 YFSETQ. This CDR3 is CASSLSEPRTDTQYF. The CDR3 DNA sequence: TGCGCCAGCAGCTTGAGTGAGCCTCGCACAGATACGCAGTATTTT.

The chain recombines TRBV28 with TRBJ2-7, with D unclear. The ends were cut back, 6 bases at V and 5 bases at J, with 8 bases in the middle. The CDR3 is made up of 11 amino acids. Germline V lookup: CDR1 MDHEN, CDR2 SYDVKM. CDR3 residues: CASSSSNEQYF. In DNA, the CDR3 is TGTGCCAGCAGCTCCTCTAACGAGCAGTACTTC.

The chain couples TRBV28 to TRBJ1-2, with a possible D match to TRBD1 (6 bases). This CDR3 is 12 amino acids long. Germline V gives CDR1 MDHEN, CDR2 SYDVKM. Trimming removed 7 bases at V and 4 bases at J, with 10 bases between. The CDR3 sequence is CASTDSRYGYTF. Written as DNA, the CDR3 is TGTGCCAGCACGGACAGCCGCTATGGCTACACCTTC.

The chain carries TRBV9 and TRBJ2-1, with 9 positions matching TRBD2. CDR1 and CDR2 from the germline V gene are SGDLS and YYNGEE. The CDR3 sequence is 15 residues long. The J segment lost 9 bases and the V segment lost 0 bases, leaving 7 bases of the junction unmatched. The CDR3, as DNA: TGTGCCAGCAGCGTAGGGTTAGCGGGAGAGGTTGAGCAGTTCTTC. As protein: CASSVGLAGEVEQFF.

This clone has more than one count but fewer than ten. The chain has TRBV5-1 and TRBJ2-4; D may be TRBD2 (6 bases). V dropped 1 base and J dropped 7 bases, with 21 bases sitting between them. In germline, CDR1 is SGHRS, CDR2 YFSETQ. The CDR3 covers 17 residues. Written as DNA, the CDR3 is TGCGCCAGCAGCTTGAGTAGCAGTGGAGGGAGTTGGAACATTCAGTACTTC. Translated: CASSLSSSGGSWNIQYF.

The V gene is TRBV5-1, the J gene TRBJ2-1; 13 bases agree with TRBD2. Germline loops: CDR1 SGHRS, CDR2 YFSETQ. This CDR3 contains 15 residues. Trimming removed 4 bases from V and 4 bases from J; junction bases left unmatched: 2. DNA for the CDR3: TGCGCCAGCAGCGTACTAGCGGGAGGGTACAATGAGCAGTTCTTC. Translating gives CASSVLAGGYNEQFF.

This rearrangement joins TRBV1 to TRBJ2-4; the table's D call TRBD1 went unverified against the DNA. TRBV1 represents a pseudogene. The CDR3 covers 15 residues. In DNA, the CDR3 is TGCACCAGCAGCCAAGATAGGACAGTCAAAAACATTCAGTACTTC. Translation gives CTSSQDRTVKNIQYF.

This clone has just a few counts. Its ends do not fully match the called genes, so a read error is possible. This chain uses TRBV7-9 with TRBJ2-7, with TRBD1 as a possible D gene (5 bases). From germline, CDR1 is SEHNR and CDR2 FQNEAQ (reference sequence). The CDR3 totals 14 residues. The CDR3 here is CSSSLESGPYEQYF. The CDR3 DNA sequence: TGTTCCAGCAGCTTAGAGTCAGGGCCTTACGAGCAGTACTTC. Full variable domain (rest looked up from reference TRBV7-9 and TRBJ2-7): DTGVSQNPRHKITKRGQNVTFRCDPISEHNRLYWYRQTLGQGPEFLTYFQNEAQLEKSRLLSDRFSAERPKGSFSTLEIQRTEQGDSAMYLCSSSLESGPYEQYFGPGTRLTVT.